Each of the 13 T cell receptor beta chains below was sequenced from the same sample in a study of control samples from healthy donors and cancer patients. TCRdb keeps only in-frame clones here, not all; method: immunoSEQ multiplex PCR. The table records about 55,000 clones, around 96% of them present only once. Sequencing was carried out using blood. These receptors originate from a woman in her 30s in good health.

The CDR3 loop is CASSYSSGSTYEQYF. The CDR3, as DNA: TGTGCCAGCAGTTACTCTAGCGGGAGTACCTACGAGCAGTACTTC. The chain recombines TRBV6-5 with TRBJ2-7; 9 bases line up with TRBD2. Trimming removed 0 bases from V and 2 bases from J; junction bases left unmatched: 2. This CDR3 contains 15 residues. Per the germline V gene, CDR1 is MNHEY and CDR2 is SVGAGI.

The chain carries TRBV7-9 and TRBJ2-1; D is unresolved. CDR3 length: 14 amino acids. Trimming stripped 3 bases from V and 3 bases from J, with 9 bases between. Per germline, CDR1 SEHNR and CDR2 FQNEAQ (reference sequence). CDR3 amino acids: CASSFVGIYNEQFF. CDR3 nucleotides: TGTGCCAGCAGCTTTGTAGGGATCTACAATGAGCAGTTCTTC.

As DNA, the CDR3 is TGTGCCACCAGTGATTCAACTAGCGGCAAATACAATGAGCAGTTCTTC. Translated, it gives CATSDSTSGKYNEQFF. This chain connects TRBV24-1 to TRBJ2-1; 8 nucleotides agree with TRBD2. Germline V lookup: CDR1 KGHDR, CDR2 SFDVKD. The V segment lost 2 bases and the J segment 4 bases; nucleotides outside the gene matches: 6. The CDR3 contains 16 residues.

V and J are TRBV5-1 and TRBJ2-5; 8 nucleotides agree with TRBD2. This CDR3 has 15 residues. Trimming removed 4 bases from V and 4 bases from J; junction bases left unmatched: 9. Germline CDR1 SGHRS, CDR2 YFSETQ. The CDR3 loop is CASSPNAGGRETQYF. The CDR3 DNA sequence: TGCGCCAGCAGCCCTAACGCGGGAGGTCGAGAGACCCAGTACTTC. Drawing the rest from reference TRBV5-1 and TRBJ2-5, the complete variable domain is KAGVTQTPRYLIKTRGQQVTLSCSPISGHRSVSWYQQTPGQGLQFLFEYFSETQRNKGNFPGRFSGRQFSNSRSEMNVSTLELGDSALYLCASSPNAGGRETQYFGPGTRLLVL.

This chain joins TRBV4-1 and TRBJ1-1; tentative D call: TRBD1 (6 bases). V dropped 4 bases and J dropped 3 bases, with 18 bases sitting between them. This CDR3 has 16 amino acids. Germline V lookup: CDR1 MGHRA, CDR2 YSYEKL. The CDR3 here is CASSPTVDRIDTEAFF. DNA of the CDR3: TGCGCCAGCAGCCCCACGGTAGACAGGATAGACACTGAAGCTTTCTTT.

The rearrangement links TRBV5-1 to TRBJ2-1; 16 bases match TRBD2. CDR1 and CDR2 (germline): SGHRS, YFSETQ. This CDR3 has 17 residues. After removal of 3 bases from V and 6 bases from J, the junction contained 6 bases not matched to a gene. The DNA for the CDR3 is TGCGCCAGCAGCTCCTTGGGGACTAGCGGGAGGGGCAATGAGCAGTTCTTC. This translates into CASSSLGTSGRGNEQFF.

In the case of this clone: The junction departs from the called germline gene at one end, perhaps through a read error. The V call is TRBV6-1, the J call TRBJ1-1, with 10 bases aligning to TRBD1. The V gene's germline CDR1 is MNHNS and CDR2 SASEGT. The CDR3 runs to 14 residues. For the CDR3, the DNA is TGTGCCAGCAGTAAAGCCGGGACAGGGGTTGAAGCTTTCTTT. Amino acids: CASSKAGTGVEAFF.

This chain joins TRBV27 and TRBJ2-7; unclear D gene. CDR3 length: 13 residues. Trimming pared 6 bases from V and 2 bases from J, leaving 11 bases between. Germline V gives CDR1 MNHEY, CDR2 SMNVEV (reference sequence). The CDR3 coding sequence is TGTGCCAGCAGCATAGCAAGCACCTACGAGCAGTACTTC. This translates into CASSIASTYEQYF.

This chain joins TRBV3-1 (or the pseudogene TRBV3-2) and TRBJ2-5; D is unresolved. Trimming stripped 0 bases from V and 5 bases from J, with 4 bases between. This CDR3 is built from 12 residues. Per the germline V gene, CDR1 is LGHDT and CDR2 is YNNKEL (reference sequence). CDR3 nucleotides: TGTGCCAGCAGCCAAGAGGGGGAGACCCAGTACTTC. This codes for CASSQEGETQYF.

The rearrangement links TRBV10-3 to TRBJ1-2; weak D call: TRBD1 (5 bases). CDR1 and CDR2 from the germline V gene are ENHRY and SYGVKD. Trimming removed 3 bases from V and 8 bases from J, with 19 bases in between. CDR3 length equals 15 residues. The CDR3 sequence: CAISERSVGDIGYTF. In nucleotides, the CDR3 is TGTGCCATCAGTGAAAGGTCGGTGGGGGATATCGGCTACACCTTC.

The gene calls are TRBV30 and TRBJ2-7, with TRBD2 matching over 11 bases. V trimming: 8 bases; J trimming: 3 bases; junction bases outside the gene matches: 15. The CDR3 totals 16 residues. Germline V gene data show CDR1 as GTSNPN and CDR2 as SVGIG (reference sequence). CDR3 coding DNA: TGTGCCGGGAACCTCGGGGCTAGCGGGAGGCGCTACGAGCAGTACTTC. It is translated as CAGNLGASGRRYEQYF.

The chain is built from TRBV27 and TRBJ1-6; 11 positions match TRBD1. CDR1 MNHEY and CDR2 SMNVEV come from the germline V gene (reference sequence). V was clipped by 5 bases and J by 0 bases; unmatched bases: 12. The CDR3 extends over 20 amino acids. The CDR3: CASSSRSGQGESSYNSPLHF. In DNA form, the CDR3 reads TGTGCCAGCAGTAGTAGGTCGGGACAGGGGGAGAGCTCCTATAATTCACCCCTCCACTTT.

The V call is TRBV28, the J call TRBJ2-7; D is perhaps TRBD2 (7 bases). Between the trimmed V and J ends, which lost 5 bases and 0 bases, there was a span of 17 bases. Germline CDR1 is MDHEN and CDR2 is SYDVKM. CDR3 length: 16 amino acids. The CDR3 bases are TGTGCCAGCAGTATGGGGGGGGACACTAGCTCCTACGAGCAGTACTTC. Translated: CASSMGGDTSSYEQYF.